One and the same sample provided the 12 T cell receptor beta chains below, sequenced in a study of OX40 agonist ivuxolimab in advanced cancers. Clones were sequenced by immunoSEQ multiplex PCR, and TCRdb holds only the in-frame ones, with some missing. The data show about 13,000 clones, approximately 80% seen once. The sample in question was CD4+ or CD8+ T cells sorted from blood, obtained in a trial of the OX40 agonist ivuxolimab. These receptors were collected from an adult with an advanced solid tumor such as melanoma, head and neck, liver or kidney cancer.

This chain uses TRBV27 with TRBJ2-7; TRBD2 is a possible D gene (6 bases). V dropped 6 bases and J dropped 5 bases, with 11 bases sitting between them. Germline values: CDR1 MNHEY, CDR2 SMNVEV (reference sequence). This CDR3 contains 12 residues. CDR3 residues: CASRGGYHEQYF. In DNA, the CDR3 is TGTGCCAGCAGGGGAGGCTACCACGAGCAGTACTTC.

V gene TRBV6-1 combines with J gene TRBJ1-2, with D uncertain. V was shortened by 2 bases and J by 4 bases, with 20 bases between the two germline ends. The germline CDR1 and CDR2 sequences are MNHNS and SASEGT. The CDR3 is 17 amino acids. CDR3 sequence reads: CASSELPSEYLGYGYTF. The DNA for the CDR3 is TGTGCCAGCAGTGAATTACCCTCCGAGTACCTAGGCTATGGCTACACCTTC.

This clone was detected a few times. The CDR3 coding sequence is TGTGCCAGCAGCTTAGTCATGGAGGCGGAGACCCAGTACTTC. Protein product: CASSLVMEAETQYF. This chain uses TRBV11-2 with TRBJ2-5; D may be TRBD2 (5 bases). Germline CDR1 and CDR2: SGHAT and FQNNGV. With 1 base removed from V and 5 bases from J, the gap between germline ends came to 11 bases. This CDR3 is 14 amino acids long.

The chain recombines TRBV4-2 with TRBJ2-1; 9 nucleotides agree with TRBD2. CDR1 and CDR2 (germline): LGHNA, YNFKEQ. With V trimmed by 0 bases and J by 3 bases, 6 bases remained unmatched. There are 17 residues in the CDR3. The CDR3 protein is CASSQDGETSGYNEQFF. CDR3 nucleotide sequence: TGTGCCAGCAGCCAAGATGGGGAGACTAGCGGCTACAATGAGCAGTTCTTC.

V is TRBV9 and J is TRBJ2-7; 11 bases agree with TRBD1. The germline gives CDR1 SGDLS, CDR2 YYNGEE. The J segment lost 4 bases and the V segment lost 5 bases, leaving 2 bases of the junction unmatched. The CDR3 contains 13 residues. The CDR3 region has the DNA TGTGCCAGCAGTCGGGACAGGGGGTACGAGCAGTACTTC. Translating it yields CASSRDRGYEQYF.

The V call is TRBV6-4, the J call TRBJ1-2; maybe TRBD1 (5 bases). CDR3 length: 12 residues. Trimming removed 3 bases from V and 8 bases from J, with 10 bases in between. Germline CDR1 reads MRHNA; CDR2 reads SNTAGT. The CDR3 spells CASSDLGEGYTF. The CDR3, as DNA: TGTGCCAGCAGTGATCTGGGGGAGGGCTACACCTTC.

The rearrangement uses TRBV11-3 and TRBJ2-1, with a tentative D call TRBD2 (6 bases). Trimming cost V 2 bases and J 0 bases, with 8 bases left between them. This CDR3 contains 15 residues. Germline CDR1 is SGHNT and CDR2 is YENEEA. CDR3 DNA: TGTGCCAGCAGCTTACCGGGGGTCTCCTACAATGAGCAGTTCTTC. This sequence encodes CASSLPGVSYNEQFF.

V usage is TRBV6-1 and J usage is TRBJ2-1; D possibly corresponds to TRBD2 (5 bases). Germline values: CDR1 MNHNS, CDR2 SASEGT. CDR3 length: 15 residues. Trimming pared 2 bases from V and 1 base from J, leaving 9 bases between. The CDR3 nucleotides read TGTGCCAGCAGTGAATTTCGGAGGTCCTACAATGAGCAGTTCTTC. It yields the protein CASSEFRRSYNEQFF.

This chain joins TRBV19 and TRBJ2-2; D unresolved. V shed 10 bases and J shed 1 base, with 22 bases lying between them. CDR3 length: 17 amino acids. Germline loops: CDR1 LNHDA, CDR2 SQIVND (reference sequence). CDR3: CATSEWVNHQNTGELFF. In DNA, the CDR3 is TGTGCCACCAGTGAGTGGGTCAACCACCAGAACACCGGGGAGCTGTTTTTT.

J is TRBJ1-1 and V is TRBV21-1. TRBV21-1 is flagged as a pseudogene. The length of the CDR3 is 18 residues. The CDR3 loop is CASSKAAGRLAMNTEAFF. The CDR3 DNA is TGTGCCAGCAGCAAAGCAGCAGGGAGGCTCGCTATGAACACTGAAGCTTTCTTT.

This clone was detected a few times. The genes are TRBV5-6 and TRBJ2-1, with D unresolved. The germline gives CDR1 SGHDT, CDR2 YYEEEE. The CDR3 is 13 amino acids. Trimming cost V 2 bases and J 5 bases, with 8 bases left between them. The CDR3: CASSLRINNEQFF. CDR3 bases: TGTGCCAGCAGCTTAAGGATAAACAATGAGCAGTTCTTC.

The rearrangement uses TRBV4-1 and TRBJ1-5; D gene uncertain. From germline, CDR1 is MGHRA and CDR2 YSYEKL. The CDR3 consists of 15 residues. V was trimmed by 0 bases and J by 7 bases, leaving 13 bases between them. CDR3 DNA sequence: TGCGCCAGCAGCCAAGATGGAACTCTCCCCCAGCCCCAGCATTTT. Translated: CASSQDGTLPQPQHF.